These T cell receptor beta chains were read from a single sample in a study of T cell repertoires in cytomegalovirus infection. TCRdb redid the calling of the reads with MiXCR, one entry per CDR3 protein. Of about 770,000 distinct CDR3 sequences in the sample, just under 30% were seen once. Their antigens remain unidentified. Here the sequenced sample was cultured CD8+ T cells from PBMCs, taken from culture after CMV antigen stimulation. Receptor source: a human donor in good health (CMV status not recorded). Some clones in this sample may be carry-over from other donors' samples. Each CDR3 is given with its conserved first and last residue. D genes are given only for firm matches. Only some rows state a clone size, as once, few, many or a class for expanded clones.

clone size | J gene | D gene | V gene | CDR3 protein | CDR3 DNA
many | TRBJ2-7 | - | TRBV7-2 | CASSLGRQMYEQYF | TGTGCCAGCAGCTTAGGCAGGCAGATGTACGAGCAGTACTTC
few | TRBJ2-2 | TRBD1 | TRBV7-4 | CASQGQGTNTGELFF | TGTGCCAGCCAGGGACAGGGAACGAACACCGGGGAGCTGTTTTTT
few | TRBJ1-2 | - | TRBV12-3/TRBV12-4 | CATVTAGNYGYTF | TGTGCCACCGTCACAGCGGGGAACTATGGCTACACCTTC
many | TRBJ1-2 | - | TRBV7-2 | CASSVRQRNYGYTF | TGTGCCAGCAGCGTAAGACAGCGGAACTATGGCTACACCTTC
- | TRBJ2-1 | - | TRBV6-5 | CASSYSRQGIDEQFF | TGTGCCAGCAGTTACTCGAGGCAGGGAATAGATGAGCAGTTCTTC
- | TRBJ2-2 | - | TRBV6-5 | CASRPWGSFPGELFF | TGTGCCAGCAGGCCTTGGGGGTCTTTTCCCGGGGAGCTGTTTTTT
few | TRBJ1-2 | - | TRBV19 | CASSRRLPRWGYTF | TGTGCCAGTAGCCGGAGGCTGCCACGTTGGGGCTACACCTTC
- | TRBJ1-2 | - | TRBV15 | CATSRGRDNYGYTF | TGTGCCACCAGCAGAGGAAGGGATAACTATGGCTACACCTTC
few | TRBJ1-2 | - | TRBV27 | CASSFPQGRDYGYTF | TGTGCCAGCAGTTTCCCCCAGGGGAGGGATTATGGCTACACCTTC
- | TRBJ1-5 | - | TRBV5-6 | CASSLSWQGAGQPQHF | TGTGCCAGCAGCTTATCCTGGCAGGGCGCGGGTCAGCCCCAGCATTTT
few | TRBJ2-7 | - | TRBV7-9 | CASSVSGYEQYF | TGTGCCAGCAGCGTATCAGGGTACGAGCAGTACTTC
- | TRBJ2-7 | - | TRBV19 | CASSAGPHEQYF | TGTGCCAGTAGTGCGGGGCCCCACGAGCAGTACTTC
few | TRBJ2-3 | TRBD2 | TRBV6-2/TRBV6-3 | CASSYLAGGRADTQYF | TGTGCCAGCAGTTACTTAGCGGGGGGCCGAGCAGATACGCAGTATTTT
many | TRBJ1-6 | TRBD1 | TRBV5-1 | CASSSGTALHF | TGCGCCAGCAGCTCCGGGACAGCTCTCCACTTT
once | TRBJ2-3 | - | TRBV6-1 | CASSENRSPDTQYF | TGTGCCAGCAGTGAAAACAGGTCCCCAGATACGCAGTATTTT
- | TRBJ2-3 | TRBD1 | TRBV12-3/TRBV12-4 | CASSLAGGRDTQYF | TGTGCCAGCAGTTTAGCAGGGGGCCGAGATACGCAGTATTTT
- | TRBJ2-2 | - | TRBV7-4 | CASSGGTQNTGELFF | TGTGCCAGCAGCGGCGGGACCCAGAACACCGGGGAGCTGTTTTTT
few | TRBJ1-6 | - | TRBV11-3 | CASSLDYNSPLHF | TGTGCCAGCAGCTTGGACTATAATTCACCCCTCCACTTT
- | TRBJ1-2 | - | TRBV12-3/TRBV12-4 | CASSPKGGPGYTF | TGTGCCAGCAGTCCCAAAGGAGGTCCGGGCTACACCTTC
few | TRBJ2-5 | - | TRBV6-6 | CASSYSRGLGEETQYF | TGTGCCAGCAGTTACTCGAGGGGACTGGGGGAAGAGACCCAGTACTTC
- | TRBJ2-1 | - | TRBV2 | CASRPGGSYNEQFF | TGTGCCAGCAGACCAGGAGGCTCCTACAATGAGCAGTTCTTC
few | TRBJ1-6 | - | TRBV7-6 | CASSPNKNSPLHF | TGTGCCAGCAGCCCAAACAAGAATTCACCCCTCCACTTT
many | TRBJ2-1 | TRBD1 | TRBV19 | CASSADRAYNEQFF | TGCGCCAGCAGCGCCGACAGGGCCTACAATGAGCAGTTCTTC
few | TRBJ1-2 | - | TRBV2 | CATGGRSNYGYTF | TGTGCCACCGGGGGGAGGAGTAACTATGGCTACACCTTC
- | TRBJ1-4 | - | TRBV15 | CATSDGQNTGRRDEKLFF | TGTGCCACCAGCGATGGCCAGAATACAGGTCGACGCGATGAAAAACTGTTTTTT